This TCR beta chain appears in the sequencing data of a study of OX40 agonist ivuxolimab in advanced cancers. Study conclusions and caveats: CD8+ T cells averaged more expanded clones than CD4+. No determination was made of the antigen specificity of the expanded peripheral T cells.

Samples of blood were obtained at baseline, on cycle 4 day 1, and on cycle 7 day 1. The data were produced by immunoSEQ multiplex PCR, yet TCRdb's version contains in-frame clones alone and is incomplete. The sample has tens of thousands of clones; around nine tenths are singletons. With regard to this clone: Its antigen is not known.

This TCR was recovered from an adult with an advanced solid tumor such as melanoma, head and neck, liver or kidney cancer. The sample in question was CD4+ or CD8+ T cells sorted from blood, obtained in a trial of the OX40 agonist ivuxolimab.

The CDR3 sequence is CASSPHAGRVTEQYF. The CDR3 DNA sequence: TGTGCCAGCAGCCCCCATGCGGGGAGGGTTACCGAGCAGTACTTC. The chain carries TRBV9 and TRBJ2-7, with TRBD2 matching over 7 bases. The length of the CDR3 is 15 residues. Germline trimming cut 4 bases from V and 6 bases from J; bases unmatched to any gene: 13. In germline, CDR1 is SGDLS, CDR2 YYNGEE. Looking up the rest from reference TRBV9 and TRBJ2-7 gives the full variable domain: DSGVTQTPKHLITATGQRVTLRCSPRSGDLSVYWYQQSLDQGLQFLIQYYNGEERAKGNILERFSAQQFPDLHSELNLSSLELGDSALYFCASSPHAGRVTEQYFGPGTRLTVT.